The 17 T cell receptor beta chains listed next were all sequenced from one sample in a study of shared clonotypes between healthy human individuals. This table comes from immunoSEQ multiplex PCR, and its TCRdb copy is limited to in-frame clones, with some not included. Of about 330,000 clones listed, around 86% were seen once; the top ten hold under 20%. Sequenced sample: memory CD8+ T cells sorted from blood. The sample's subset: CD45RO+ cells pooled with CCR7-negative TemRA cells. These receptors all stem from a man between 18 and 35 years old in good health.

The chain carries TRBV9 and TRBJ2-7, with 9 bases fitting TRBD1. There are 15 residues in the CDR3. CDR1 is SGDLS, CDR2 YYNGEE, per germline. With 3 bases clipped from V and 5 bases from J, the junction kept 9 bases outside the gene matches. CDR3 loop: CASSAGTGIKNEQYF. CDR3 bases: TGTGCCAGCAGCGCCGGGACAGGGATTAAAAACGAGCAGTACTTC.

The gene calls are TRBV4-1 and TRBJ2-7, with D possibly being TRBD1 (5 bases). V was trimmed by 5 bases and J by 1 base, leaving 18 bases between them. CDR1 MGHRA and CDR2 YSYEKL come from the germline V gene. CDR3 size: 16 residues. The CDR3 protein is CASSSRVGHKSYEQYF. The DNA for the CDR3 is TGCGCCAGCAGCTCCCGCGTAGGACATAAGTCCTACGAGCAGTACTTC.

The chain carries TRBV6-6 and TRBJ2-1; 9 bases are a match to TRBD2. V dropped 7 bases and J dropped 6; count of bases not matched to a gene: 13. There are 16 residues in the CDR3. Germline-derived CDR1 and CDR2 are MNHNY and SVGAGI (reference sequence). In nucleotides, the CDR3 is TGTGCCAGCACCCTACGGGGCGGGAGGGCCCTCAATGAGCAGTTCTTC. Its translation is CASTLRGGRALNEQFF.

V usage is TRBV11-2 and J usage is TRBJ2-3; no clear D. V lost 6 bases and J 2 bases, leaving 18 bases between the germline ends. Per the germline V gene, CDR1 is SGHAT and CDR2 is FQNNGV. This CDR3 is built from 16 residues. The CDR3 sequence: CASRLKLHLLTDTQYF. CDR3 DNA sequence: TGTGCCAGCAGGCTTAAGCTCCACCTTCTCACAGATACGCAGTATTTT.

This clone was seen a single time. V usage is TRBV9 and J usage is TRBJ2-7; D might be TRBD1 (5 bases). The V gene's germline CDR1 is SGDLS and CDR2 YYNGEE. CDR3 size: 16 residues. Trimming left V 0 bases short and J 7 bases short, with 20 bases between. In DNA form, the CDR3 reads TGTGCCAGCAGCGTAGGGACAAGCCCCCAGATCGAAGAGCAGTACTTC. This sequence encodes CASSVGTSPQIEEQYF.

This clone was counted a few times. The chain combines TRBV6-6 with TRBJ1-2; unclear D gene. V was trimmed by 0 bases and J by 4 bases, leaving 15 bases between them. Germline values: CDR1 MNHNY, CDR2 SVGAGI (reference sequence). This CDR3 is built from 16 residues. In DNA form, the CDR3 reads TGTGCCAGCAGTTACTCTCCGGCGCAAGCTGCCTATGGCTACACCTTC. Translation: CASSYSPAQAAYGYTF.

This clone was counted between two and nine times. The same CDR3 also results from other DNA sequences found in this sample. V is TRBV7-9 and J is TRBJ1-1, with 8 bases lining up with TRBD1. Germline trimming cut 5 bases from V and 7 bases from J; bases unmatched to any gene: 6. CDR1 and CDR2 (germline): SEHNR, FQNEAQ (reference sequence). CDR3 length equals 13 residues. As DNA, the CDR3 is TGTGCCAGCAGCCCAAATACAGGGGGTGAAGCTTTCTTT. It yields the protein CASSPNTGGEAFF. The complete variable domain, with remaining parts taken from reference TRBV7-9 and TRBJ1-1, reads DTGVSQNPRHKITKRGQNVTFRCDPISEHNRLYWYRQTLGQGPEFLTYFQNEAQLEKSRLLSDRFSAERPKGSFSTLEIQRTEQGDSAMYLCASSPNTGGEAFFGQGTRLTVV.

The chain links TRBV5-8 to TRBJ1-1, with D maybe TRBD1 (5 bases). The CDR3 has 16 residues. The germline V and J ends were trimmed by 4 bases and 1 base, with 17 bases remaining between them. Germline loops: CDR1 SGHTS, CDR2 YDEGEE. Here the CDR3 reads CASSPAHRQPNTEAFF. CDR3 coding DNA: TGTGCCAGCAGCCCCGCTCACCGACAGCCGAACACTGAAGCTTTCTTT.

This chain links TRBV6-6 with TRBJ2-7, with 7 bases aligning to TRBD1. From germline, CDR1 is MNHNY and CDR2 SVGAGI (reference sequence). With V trimmed by 10 bases and J by 5 bases, 5 bases remained unmatched. CDR3 length: 11 amino acids. In nucleotides, the CDR3 is TGTGCCACCCAACAGGGGAACGAGCAGTACTTC. This gives the protein CATQQGNEQYF.

This clone has only one observation. The genes are TRBV6-1 and TRBJ2-5; D may be TRBD1 (6 bases). Germline V CDR1 and CDR2: MNHNS, SASEGT. V was clipped by 6 bases and J by 2 bases, with 16 bases between them. The CDR3 contains 15 residues. The CDR3 DNA reads as TGTGCCAGCAGCCATTTGACAGGATCACAAGAGACCCAGTACTTC. Translated: CASSHLTGSQETQYF.

CDR3 bases: TGTGCCAGCAGCCTATCGACAGACTTGAATCAGCCCCAGCATTTT. This translates into CASSLSTDLNQPQHF. The chain joins TRBV11-2 to TRBJ1-5, with a tentative D call TRBD1 (5 bases). CDR3 length equals 15 residues. V lost 5 bases, J lost 4 bases, and 15 bases lay in between. Germline values: CDR1 SGHAT, CDR2 FQNNGV.

The chain combines TRBV6-5 with TRBJ1-1, with a tentative D call TRBD1 (5 bases). Germline CDR1 is MNHEY and CDR2 is SVGAGI. Trimming shortened V by 0 bases and J by 7 bases, and 12 bases separated the two germline ends. The length of the CDR3 is 14 residues. CDR3 amino acids: CASSYSGEGDEAFF. CDR3 DNA: TGTGCCAGCAGTTACTCAGGGGAAGGGGATGAAGCTTTCTTT.

This sequence joins TRBV18 and TRBJ2-7, with D possibly matching TRBD2 (6 bases). This CDR3 is built from 14 residues. V was clipped by 4 bases and J by 5 bases, with 15 bases between them. Germline CDR1 and CDR2: KGHSH and LQKENI. CDR3 residues: CASSRAGGLDEQYF. CDR3 DNA: TGTGCCAGCTCACGGGCCGGAGGGCTGGACGAGCAGTACTTC.

The chain is built from TRBV4-2 and TRBJ2-1; D possibly corresponds to TRBD2 (6 bases). The V gene's germline CDR1 is LGHNA and CDR2 YNFKEQ. The CDR3 has 15 amino acids. Trimming stripped 5 bases from V and 3 bases from J, with 14 bases between. CDR3 nucleotide sequence: TGTGCCAGCAGCGTGGACGGGAGAATCTACAATGAGCAGTTCTTC. Translating it yields CASSVDGRIYNEQFF.

The genes are TRBV11-2 and TRBJ1-1, with unresolved D. The CDR3 sequence is 14 residues long. The germline CDR1 and CDR2 sequences are SGHAT and FQNNGV. With 4 bases removed from V and 0 bases from J, the gap between germline ends came to 9 bases. The CDR3 nucleotides are TGTGCCAGCAGCTCTGAGGGCTTGAACACTGAAGCTTTCTTT. Its protein is CASSSEGLNTEAFF.

This clone has just one count. This chain links TRBV6-1 with TRBJ2-3; no reliable D call. Trimming stripped 4 bases from V and 2 bases from J, with 4 bases between. Germline V gives CDR1 MNHNS, CDR2 SASEGT. The CDR3 length is 12 residues. The CDR3 DNA sequence: TGTGCCAGCAGTGTCAACACAGATACGCAGTATTTT. It encodes CASSVNTDTQYF.

This sequence joins TRBV29-1 and TRBJ1-2; D is perhaps TRBD1 (6 bases). Germline CDR1 SQVTM, CDR2 ANQGSEA. There are 13 residues in the CDR3. V was cut by 2 bases and J by 6 bases, with 13 bases left in between. CDR3 sequence (DNA): TGCAGCGTTGAAAGGGGGGTCGCTCATGGCTACACCTTC. This translates into CSVERGVAHGYTF.